This TCR beta chain stems from a study of blood T cell repertoires in COVID-19. About the study: The cDNA or gDNA used as material had been derived from T cells, B-cell-depleted T cells, or PBMCs.

Germline-derived CDR1 and CDR2 are MNHEY and SVGAGI. The ends were cut back, 6 bases at V and 2 bases at J, with 8 bases in the middle. The CDR3 runs to 13 residues. In the original processing: Estimated nucleated cell counts came from reference gene primer amplification. Clones were read by immunoSEQ multiplex PCR, and TCRdb kept only the in-frame ones, dropping some. That table furnishes V, J and clone size, whereas the DNA furnished D and trimming. The data show some 100,000 clones, 60% to 85% seen once. The receptor's source is a man aged 65-85 years with acute or convalescent COVID-19. This chain joins TRBV6-5 and TRBJ2-1; the D gene is possibly TRBD1 (6 bases). The sequenced sample was peripheral blood. The CDR3 region is CASRDSPYNEQFF. The CDR3 region has the DNA TGTGCCAGCAGGGACAGCCCCTACAATGAGCAGTTCTTC.